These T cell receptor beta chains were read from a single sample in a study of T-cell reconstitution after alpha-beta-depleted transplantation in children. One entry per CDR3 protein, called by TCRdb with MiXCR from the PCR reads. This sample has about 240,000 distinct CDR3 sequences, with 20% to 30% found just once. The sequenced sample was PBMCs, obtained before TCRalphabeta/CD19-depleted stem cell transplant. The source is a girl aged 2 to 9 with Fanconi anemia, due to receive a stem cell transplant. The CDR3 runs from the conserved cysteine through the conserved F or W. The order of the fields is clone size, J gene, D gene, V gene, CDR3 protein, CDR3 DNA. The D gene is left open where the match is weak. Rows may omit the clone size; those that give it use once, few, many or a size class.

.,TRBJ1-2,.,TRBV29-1,CSVRRGSGGYTF,TGCAGCGTTCGAAGAGGGTCGGGTGGCTACACCTTC
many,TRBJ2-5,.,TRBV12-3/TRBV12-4,CASSPPGSWSYF,TGTGCCAGCAGCCCGCCCGGGTCATGGAGTTACTTC
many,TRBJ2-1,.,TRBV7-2,CASSHRWGYNEQFF,TGTGCCAGCAGCCATCGTTGGGGCTACAATGAGCAGTTCTTC
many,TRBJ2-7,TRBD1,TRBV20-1,CSARTGDSVYEQYF,TGCAGTGCAAGAACCGGGGACAGTGTCTACGAGCAGTACTTC
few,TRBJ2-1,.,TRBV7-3,CASSLFGERNEQFF,TGTGCCAGCAGCTTATTTGGGGAACGGAATGAGCAGTTCTTC
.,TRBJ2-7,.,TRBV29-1,CSVELLGKAIYYEQYF,TGCAGCGTTGAACTTTTGGGGAAAGCGATCTATTACGAGCAGTACTTC
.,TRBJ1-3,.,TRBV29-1,CSASEGIGNTIYF,TGCAGCGCGAGTGAGGGTATCGGAAACACCATATATTTT
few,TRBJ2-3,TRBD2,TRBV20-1,CSARKPSGRGDTQYF,TGCAGTGCTAGAAAGCCTAGCGGGAGGGGCGATACGCAGTATTTT
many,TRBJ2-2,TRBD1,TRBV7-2,CASKPQGSGELFF,TGTGCCAGCAAACCACAGGGGTCCGGGGAGCTGTTTTTT
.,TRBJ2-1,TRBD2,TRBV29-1,CSGRLAGGKNSYNEQFF,TGCAGCGGACGACTAGCGGGGGGGAAAAACTCCTACAATGAGCAGTTCTTC
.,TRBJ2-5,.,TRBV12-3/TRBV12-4,CASSQSGRFGETQYF,TGTGCCAGCAGCCAATCAGGACGTTTTGGGGAGACCCAGTACTTC
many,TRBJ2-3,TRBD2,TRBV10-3,CAISESSGRSDTQYF,TGTGCCATCAGTGAGTCTAGCGGGAGGTCAGATACGCAGTATTTT
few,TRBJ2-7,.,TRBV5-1,CASSLDEYEQYF,TGCGCCAGCAGCTTGGACGAGTACGAGCAGTACTTC
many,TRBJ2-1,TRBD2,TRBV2,CASSMTSGGYNEQFF,TGTGCCAGCAGTATGACTAGCGGGGGCTACAATGAGCAGTTCTTC